This TCR beta chain was profiled in a study of cytomegalovirus exposure and HLA in healthy donors (dated 2017 in TCRdb). Describing the broader study: According to a later analysis, one platform produced both the 120 validation repertoires and the 666 repertoires of the first cohort. The study aimed to test whether signatures of past pathogen exposure could be identified by cataloging public T cell receptors. Besides the first cohort of around 670 subjects, a separate validation cohort made up of roughly 130 different subjects was used. High-throughput TCR immunosequencing, statistical association of individual TCRs with disease status, and machine learning were combined to predict cytomegalovirus infection status. Study-wide findings and limitations: A later analysis lacked HLA typing for the validation cohort, so it scored co-occurrence in that cohort across all 130 or so repertoires. Three of the identified cytomegalovirus-associated TCR beta chains were confirmed in vitro to be specific for cytomegalovirus antigens. A total of 164 TCR beta chains were listed by the study as associated with cytomegalovirus. The authors suggested that the approach could potentially be extended to other disease states and immunological phenotypes. Most TCR sequences were seen in very few donors, while some public TCRs were found in many individuals. Subsequent analysis determined that TCRs grouped into clusters in the first cohort also showed a tendency toward co-occurrence across the 90 to 150 validation repertoires, and 85% to 95% of cluster scores exceeded 0. Cytomegalovirus status was reported to be diagnosed by the classifier with high specificity and sensitivity in both the original and validation cohorts.

Separate from the roughly 700-subject first cohort, the validation cohort of roughly 120 subjects was the group to which the donors belonged. Library preparation was by the immunoSEQ multiplex PCR assay. Per the authors' processing: To diagnose cytomegalovirus status from the catalog of TCR beta chain sequences, a statistical classification framework was built. TCRdb obtained this table from immuneACCESS and retained in-frame rearrangements with V and J assigned. These tables miss some clones; where compared with another copy, unresolved V genes account for less than half of the shortfall, and the remainder is unexplained. From that table come the V and J calls and clone size; the DNA was used to work out D and trimming. The sample yields roughly 120,000 clones; roughly 83% were counted once. 4% to 6% of the sample lies in the top ten. About this clone itself: This clone's antigen is unknown. No quality values exist for individual bases; no much larger clone is one base distant.

Via the germline V gene, CDR1 is MDHEN and CDR2 SYDVKM. Germline trimming: 3 bases from V, 1 base from J; junction bases outside gene matches: 12. The CDR3, from cysteine to phenylalanine, totals 18 residues. Just the 54-base CDR3 DNA is kept, in frame starting at base 1. This TCR derives from a man aged 18-30 years in good health and CMV-seronegative. The chain is encoded by TRBV28 joined to TRBJ2-3; the central 8 bases match TRBD2. The source material was PBMCs. The nucleotide sequence reads as follows: TGTGCCAGCAGTTTCCTCCCCCGGGGGGGCCTAGGCACAGATACGCAGTATTTT. It translates as CASSFLPRGGLGTDTQYF.